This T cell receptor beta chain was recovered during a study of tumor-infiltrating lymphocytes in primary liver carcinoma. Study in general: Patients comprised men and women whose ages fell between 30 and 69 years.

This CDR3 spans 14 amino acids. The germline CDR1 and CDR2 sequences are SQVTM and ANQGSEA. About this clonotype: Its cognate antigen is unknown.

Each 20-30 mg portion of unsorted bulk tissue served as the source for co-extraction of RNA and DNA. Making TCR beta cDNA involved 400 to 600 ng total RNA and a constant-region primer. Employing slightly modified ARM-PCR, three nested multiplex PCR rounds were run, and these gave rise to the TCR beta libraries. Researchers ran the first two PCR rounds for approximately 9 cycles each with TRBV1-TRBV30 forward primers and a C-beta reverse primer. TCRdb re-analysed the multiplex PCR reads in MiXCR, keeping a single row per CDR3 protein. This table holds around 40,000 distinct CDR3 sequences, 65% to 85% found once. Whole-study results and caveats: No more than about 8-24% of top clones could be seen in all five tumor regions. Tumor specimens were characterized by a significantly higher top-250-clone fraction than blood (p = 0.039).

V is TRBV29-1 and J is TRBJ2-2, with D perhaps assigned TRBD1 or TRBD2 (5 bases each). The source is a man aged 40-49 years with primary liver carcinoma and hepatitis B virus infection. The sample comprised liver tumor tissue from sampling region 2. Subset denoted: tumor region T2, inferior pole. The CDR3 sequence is CIDLGPGPTGELFF. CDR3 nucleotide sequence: TGCATTGACCTCGGTCCGGGACCCACCGGGGAGCTGTTTTTT.